This T cell receptor (beta chain) was captured by sequencing in a study of neurological immune-mediated disorders. Every sequencing run produced over 190 million TCR-beta sequences that came from 15-18 subjects. Using its own MiXCR run on the 5' RACE reads, TCRdb lists one record per CDR3 protein. The table includes 18,000 or so distinct CDR3 sequences, 27% detected once. Sequencing was carried out using PBMCs. The receptor was isolated from a man aged 45-65 years with HTLV-1-associated myelopathy (HAM/TSP).

The CDR3 DNA sequence: TGTGCCAGCAGTTCAGGGGAGGCGGCTGAAGCTTTCTTT. It encodes CASSSGEAAEAFF. The chain is built from TRBV12-3 or TRBV12-4 and TRBJ1-1; TRBD1 might be the D (6 bases). Trimming shortened V by 4 bases and J by 6 bases, and 12 bases separated the two germline ends. CDR3 length: 13 residues.